This is a list of T cell receptor beta chains from one sample in a study of T cells in localized non-small cell lung cancer. Clones were sequenced by immunoSEQ multiplex PCR, and TCRdb holds only the in-frame ones, with some missing. The sample records some 9,700 clones, roughly nine tenths being singletons. Sequencing was performed on peripheral blood, taken before any cancer treatment. The receptors here all came from an older female donor with stage II squamous cell lung carcinoma. The CDR3 runs from the conserved cysteine through the conserved F or W. The order of the fields is clone size, CDR3 length, J gene, D gene, V gene, CDR3 DNA, CDR3 protein. D genes are given only for firm matches. Only some rows state a clone size, as once, few, many or a class for expanded clones.

clone_size: -
cdr3_length: 14
j_call: TRBJ2-3
d_call: -
v_call: TRBV6-6
cdr3_nt: TGTGCCAGCCGCCGAGCTGGGGGCACAGATACGCAGTATTTT
cdr3_aa: CASRRAGGTDTQYF

clone_size: -
cdr3_length: 14
j_call: TRBJ2-3
d_call: TRBD2
v_call: TRBV6-5
cdr3_nt: TGTGCCAGCAGTACTAGCGGGGCTGCAGATACGCAGTATTTT
cdr3_aa: CASSTSGAADTQYF

clone_size: -
cdr3_length: 15
j_call: TRBJ1-1
d_call: -
v_call: TRBV11-3
cdr3_nt: TGTGCCAGCAGCTTAGGTGCAACAGCGAACACTGAAGCTTTCTTT
cdr3_aa: CASSLGATANTEAFF

clone_size: once
cdr3_length: 12
j_call: TRBJ1-5
d_call: -
v_call: TRBV10-3
cdr3_nt: TGTGCCATCAATCAACCAAATCAGCCCCAGCATTTT
cdr3_aa: CAINQPNQPQHF

clone_size: -
cdr3_length: 13
j_call: TRBJ1-2
d_call: -
v_call: TRBV6-5
cdr3_nt: TGTGCCAGCAGTTACGGGGCCCTCTATGGCTACACCTTC
cdr3_aa: CASSYGALYGYTF

clone_size: -
cdr3_length: 14
j_call: TRBJ2-2
d_call: -
v_call: TRBV5-5
cdr3_nt: TGTGCCAGCAGCGAAGGGACTCCCGGGGGGGAGCTGTTTTTT
cdr3_aa: CASSEGTPGGELFF

clone_size: once
cdr3_length: 14
j_call: TRBJ2-1
d_call: TRBD2
v_call: TRBV6-6
cdr3_nt: TGTGCCAGTCGCGCCCCCCCTACTAGCGATGGGGAGTTCTTC
cdr3_aa: CASRAPPTSDGEFF

clone_size: -
cdr3_length: 15
j_call: TRBJ2-2
d_call: TRBD2
v_call: TRBV18
cdr3_nt: TGTGCCAGCTCACCGTCGGGAGGGAACACCGGGGAGCTGTTTTTT
cdr3_aa: CASSPSGGNTGELFF

clone_size: -
cdr3_length: 15
j_call: TRBJ1-5
d_call: -
v_call: TRBV28
cdr3_nt: TGTGCCAGCAAGAGACAGGACCCAAGGGGACAGCCCCAGCATTTT
cdr3_aa: CASKRQDPRGQPQHF

clone_size: few
cdr3_length: 14
j_call: TRBJ1-6
d_call: TRBD1
v_call: TRBV5-8
cdr3_nt: TGTGCCAGCAGCGGGTCCACCGGGACAGGGGATCCAGTCTTT
cdr3_aa: CASSGSTGTGDPVF

clone_size: -
cdr3_length: 15
j_call: TRBJ1-3
d_call: -
v_call: TRBV5-1
cdr3_nt: TGCGCCAGCAGGGACGAATTAGGTCCTGGAAACACCATATATTTT
cdr3_aa: CASRDELGPGNTIYF

clone_size: -
cdr3_length: 14
j_call: TRBJ1-1
d_call: -
v_call: TRBV4-2
cdr3_nt: TGTGCCAGCAGCAAAGGAGGGATGAACACTGAAGCTTTCTTT
cdr3_aa: CASSKGGMNTEAFF

clone_size: once
cdr3_length: 14
j_call: TRBJ2-7
d_call: TRBD1
v_call: TRBV6-1
cdr3_nt: TGTGCCAGCAGTGGTTTGACAGGGGATTACGAGCAGTACTTC
cdr3_aa: CASSGLTGDYEQYF

clone_size: -
cdr3_length: 12
j_call: TRBJ2-7
d_call: -
v_call: TRBV6-1
cdr3_nt: TGTGCCAGCAGTGACATCCCCTACGAGCAGTACTTC
cdr3_aa: CASSDIPYEQYF

clone_size: -
cdr3_length: 14
j_call: TRBJ2-3
d_call: -
v_call: TRBV9
cdr3_nt: TGTGCCAGCAGCGTAGGACCCGCGCCAGATACGCAGTATTTT
cdr3_aa: CASSVGPAPDTQYF

clone_size: -
cdr3_length: 13
j_call: TRBJ2-5
d_call: -
v_call: TRBV29-1
cdr3_nt: TGCAGCGTTACCCGGACGGCCCAAGAGACCCAGTACTTC
cdr3_aa: CSVTRTAQETQYF

clone_size: once
cdr3_length: 15
j_call: TRBJ2-3
d_call: -
v_call: TRBV19
cdr3_nt: TGTGCCAGTAGGCTACCGGGACTGCGGGGAGATACGCAGTATTTT
cdr3_aa: CASRLPGLRGDTQYF

clone_size: -
cdr3_length: 12
j_call: TRBJ1-2
d_call: -
v_call: TRBV9
cdr3_nt: TGTGCCAGCCACAGGGAGGGCTATGGCTACACCTTC
cdr3_aa: CASHREGYGYTF

clone_size: -
cdr3_length: 15
j_call: TRBJ2-5
d_call: TRBD2
v_call: TRBV5-6
cdr3_nt: TGTGCCAGCAGCTTGGCTAGCGGGGGGGAAGAGACCCAGTACTTC
cdr3_aa: CASSLASGGEETQYF

clone_size: -
cdr3_length: 14
j_call: TRBJ2-3
d_call: TRBD2
v_call: TRBV14
cdr3_nt: TGTGCCAGCAGCAGCGGGGGGTACACAGATACGCAGTATTTT
cdr3_aa: CASSSGGYTDTQYF

clone_size: once
cdr3_length: 16
j_call: TRBJ1-3
d_call: TRBD1
v_call: TRBV10-3
cdr3_nt: TGTGCCATCAGTGGGGACAGCGATTACTCTGGAAACACCATATATTTT
cdr3_aa: CAISGDSDYSGNTIYF

clone_size: -
cdr3_length: 16
j_call: TRBJ2-5
d_call: TRBD1
v_call: TRBV27
cdr3_nt: TGTGCCAGCAGTTTTTTCCCCTCGACAGGGCGCGAGACCCAGTACTTC
cdr3_aa: CASSFFPSTGRETQYF

clone_size: once
cdr3_length: 17
j_call: TRBJ1-5
d_call: -
v_call: TRBV6-1
cdr3_nt: TGTGCCAGCAGTGCAGCAATCTGGACAGAAGGGAATCAGCCCCAGCATTTT
cdr3_aa: CASSAAIWTEGNQPQHF

clone_size: -
cdr3_length: 14
j_call: TRBJ1-5
d_call: -
v_call: TRBV6-1
cdr3_nt: TGTGCCAGCAGCGACATATCTCGTAATCAGCCCCAGCATTTT
cdr3_aa: CASSDISRNQPQHF

clone_size: -
cdr3_length: 12
j_call: TRBJ1-1
d_call: -
v_call: TRBV6-1
cdr3_nt: TGTGCCACGGGGCAGGGAGGGGGGAAAGCTTTCTTT
cdr3_aa: CATGQGGGKAFF

clone_size: -
cdr3_length: 13
j_call: TRBJ1-2
d_call: -
v_call: TRBV27
cdr3_nt: TGTGCCAGCAGTTTTCGGGGGGCGCGTGGCTACACCTTC
cdr3_aa: CASSFRGARGYTF

clone_size: -
cdr3_length: 16
j_call: TRBJ2-3
d_call: TRBD2
v_call: TRBV9
cdr3_nt: TGTGCCAGCAGCGTGGGCGGGAGTGCGGGCACAGATACGCAGTATTTT
cdr3_aa: CASSVGGSAGTDTQYF

clone_size: -
cdr3_length: 13
j_call: TRBJ1-1
d_call: -
v_call: TRBV6-5
cdr3_nt: TGTGCCAGCAGTTACCTACGTGGGGAAGGAGCTTTCTTT
cdr3_aa: CASSYLRGEGAFF

clone_size: -
cdr3_length: 16
j_call: TRBJ2-5
d_call: TRBD2
v_call: TRBV2
cdr3_nt: TGTGCCAGCAGCCCGGGACTAGCGGGAGGGTGGGAGACCCAGTACTTC
cdr3_aa: CASSPGLAGGWETQYF